A single sample is the source of the 32 T cell receptor beta chains below, sequenced in a study of CD8+CD57+ T cells in acquired aplastic anemia (dated by TCRdb to 2016 to 2018). Instrument on record: Illumina HiSeq 2000. Genomic DNA was used as template for profiling of TCR beta VDJ combinations and CDR3 sequences. TCRdb reran the public reads through fastp at Q25 and MiXCR, keeping productive beta chains. Each CDR3 protein gets just one entry, which takes the most common genes and DNA from the rows behind it. The sample table lists about 210,000 distinct CDR3 sequences, 34% of them with a count of one. Together, the top ten hold 1.1% of the sample. The specimen was sorted CD4+, CD8+, or CD8+CD57+ T cells (not recorded which) from PBMCs. The receptors were sampled from a human donor in good health, serving as a control.

This clonotype occurred many times. CDR3 sequence reads: CASSLSFLDTQYF. Written as DNA, the CDR3 is TGTGCCAGCAGCTTATCGTTTCTTGATACGCAGTATTTT. The chain recombines TRBV7-9 with TRBJ2-3; D unclear. The CDR3 has 13 residues. V was pared by 2 bases and J by 6 bases, with 9 bases between. Germline CDR1 reads SEHNR; CDR2 reads FQNEAQ (reference sequence).

The chain links TRBV18 to TRBJ2-2; D remains unclear. The CDR3 has 13 residues. Per germline, CDR1 KGHSH and CDR2 LQKENI. Between the trimmed V and J ends, which lost 2 bases and 6 bases, there was a span of 7 bases. CDR3 bases: TGTGCCAGCTCACCAAGAGTTGCCGGGGAGCTGTTTTTT. It encodes CASSPRVAGELFF.

The chain links TRBV10-3 to TRBJ1-1; 8 positions agree with TRBD1. J gave up 2 bases and V 4 bases, and 0 bases lay outside the gene matches. Germline values: CDR1 ENHRY, CDR2 SYGVKD. The CDR3 spans 13 residues. As DNA, the CDR3 is TGTGCCATCAGTGCAGGGGGCAACACTGAAGCTTTCTTT. Its protein product is CAISAGGNTEAFF.

This clonotype was seen repeatedly, ten times or more. The V and J genes are TRBV12-3 or TRBV12-4 and TRBJ1-2, with D maybe TRBD1 (5 bases). The V end was cut by 2 bases, the J end by 3 bases, with 13 bases between. The CDR3 length is 15 residues. CDR3 bases: TGTGCCAGCAGTTTACTGTCAGGGTTCCACTATGGCTACACCTTC. Its protein product is CASSLLSGFHYGYTF.

With respect to this clonotype: It may be a read error: a sequence one base away is much more abundant. This sequence joins TRBV5-1 and TRBJ1-1; 8 positions match TRBD1. This CDR3 is built from 13 residues. Germline V gene data show CDR1 as SGHRS and CDR2 as YFSETQ. The CDR3 region is CACSSTGATEAFF. The CDR3 nucleotides are TGCGCCTGCAGCTCGACAGGGGCCACTGAAGCTTTCTTT.

This chain joins TRBV6-1 and TRBJ2-1; TRBD2 agrees at 9 bases. J gave up 4 bases and V 6 bases, and 10 bases lay outside the gene matches. The CDR3 sequence is 16 residues long. Germline V gene lookup returns CDR1 MNHNS and CDR2 SASEGT. DNA of the CDR3: TGTGCCAGCAGAGCTAGGACTAGCGTGATGTACAATGAGCAGTTCTTC. Its translation is CASRARTSVMYNEQFF.

Comments on this clonotype: Given the absence of the conserved phenylalanine or tryptophan at the CDR3 end, a read error is likely. The chain joins TRBV15 to TRBJ1-5, with D possibly matching TRBD1 (5 bases). The CDR3 length is 15 residues. V was trimmed by 3 bases and J by 5 bases, leaving 14 bases between them. CDR1 LNHNV and CDR2 YYDKDF come from the germline V gene (reference sequence). CDR3: CATSSIGAGYQPQHS. In DNA form, the CDR3 reads TGTGCCACCAGCAGTATCGGGGCCGGGTATCAGCCCCAGCATTCT.

The J gene is TRBJ2-7, the V gene TRBV24-1; D is unresolved. In germline, CDR1 is KGHDR, CDR2 SFDVKD. The CDR3 is 12 amino acids. With 3 bases removed from V and 3 bases from J, the gap between germline ends came to 5 bases. CDR3 coding DNA: TGTGCCACCAGTGATCCTGGCTACGAGCAGTACTTC. Protein sequence: CATSDPGYEQYF.

This clonotype was observed a handful of times. The V and J genes are TRBV12-3 or TRBV12-4 and TRBJ2-1; D unresolved. This CDR3 is built from 13 residues. The germline V and J ends were trimmed by 6 bases and 6 bases, with 12 bases remaining between them. DNA for the CDR3: TGTGCCAGCAGAGGACGTGGGTCCAATGAGCAGTTCTTC. Translation: CASRGRGSNEQFF.

This clonotype was recorded at least ten times. V gene TRBV20-1 combines with J gene TRBJ2-1, with D tentatively TRBD1 or TRBD2 (6 bases each). The CDR3 length is 13 residues. From germline, CDR1 is DFQATT and CDR2 SNEGSKA (reference sequence). The V and J ends lost 4 bases and 5 bases respectively, with 12 bases between them. The CDR3 region is CSAIHGGHNEQFF. CDR3 bases: TGCAGTGCTATCCACGGGGGCCACAATGAGCAGTTCTTC.

The V and J genes are TRBV2 and TRBJ1-1; 7 nucleotides agree with TRBD1. Trimming at V came to 10 bases and at J to 6 bases, leaving 14 bases not matched to a gene. This CDR3 comprises 14 residues. CDR1 is SNHLY, CDR2 FYNNEI, per germline. DNA for the CDR3: TGTGCCACCGCCGTTGGTGAGGGGGCAGCTGAAGCTTTCTTT. Its translation is CATAVGEGAAEAFF.

The chain is built from TRBV3-1 and TRBJ2-2; unclear D gene. V lost 5 bases and J lost 5, with 6 bases in between. The CDR3 contains 12 residues. CDR1 and CDR2 (germline): LGHDT, YNNKEL (reference sequence). As DNA, the CDR3 is TGTGCCAGCAGCTTTCGTACCGGGGAGCTGTTTTTT. It yields the protein CASSFRTGELFF.

There are many counts of this clonotype. The CDR3 DNA reads TGTGCCAGCAGTTTAGCGGGTAGAGTTGAGACCCAGTACTTC. It encodes CASSLAGRVETQYF. The chain carries TRBV12-3 or TRBV12-4 and TRBJ2-5; D is unresolved. The CDR3 is 14 residues long. V was trimmed by 0 bases and J by 5 bases, leaving 10 bases between them.

This clonotype was observed many times. The V gene is TRBV5-5, the J gene TRBJ2-3, with D unresolved. The CDR3 length is 12 residues. V lost 7 bases and J 5 bases, leaving 11 bases between the germline ends. Germline assignment: CDR1 SGHKS and CDR2 YYEKEE (reference sequence). CDR3 nucleotide sequence: TGTGCCAGCTCCCAAACCCAAGATACGCAGTATTTT. It is translated as CASSQTQDTQYF. Based on the CDR3 plus reference TRBV5-5 and TRBJ2-3, the full variable domain is DAGVTQSPTHLIKTRGQQVTLRCSPISGHKSVSWYQQVLGQGPQFIFQYYEKEERGRGNFPDRFSARQFPNYSSELNVNALLLGDSALYLCASSQTQDTQYFGPGTRLTVL.

Notes on this clonotype: This may be a read error, as it is one base from a much larger clone. V gene TRBV7-9 combines with J gene TRBJ1-1; D gene ambiguous. V lost 5 bases and J lost 4, with 11 bases in between. The length of the CDR3 is 13 residues. Germline lookup yields CDR1 SEHNR and CDR2 FQNEAQ (reference sequence). This CDR3 is CASSPRSSTEAFF. CDR3 nucleotides: TGTGCCAGCAGCCCCAGAAGTTCCACTGAAGCTTTCTTT.

The gene calls are TRBV19 and TRBJ1-1; the D gene is possibly TRBD1 (6 bases). CDR1 is LNHDA and CDR2 is SQIVND in the germline V gene (reference sequence). Deletions cut 7 bases from V and 1 base from J, with 16 bases between. The CDR3 sequence is 15 residues long. CDR3 DNA sequence: TGTGCCAGTACCCCAGGGCGGACAGCGAACACTGAAGCTTTCTTT. It is translated as CASTPGRTANTEAFF. The full variable domain, rest sourced from reference TRBV19 and TRBJ1-1, is DGGITQSPKYLFRKEGQNVTLSCEQNLNHDAMYWYRQDPGQGLRLIYYSQIVNDFQKGDIAEGYSVSREKKESFPLTVTSAQKNPTAFYLCASTPGRTANTEAFFGQGTRLTVV.

The sample holds many counts of this clonotype. One end of the junction is discordant with germline, which a read error may explain. The CDR3 region has the DNA TGTGCCAGCAGTTCCCAGCACAGCGGGAGTCGCGAGCAGTACTTC. Its protein product is CASSSQHSGSREQYF. This rearrangement joins TRBV10-3 to TRBJ2-7; 8 positions match TRBD2. There are 15 residues in the CDR3. Germline values: CDR1 ENHRY, CDR2 SYGVKD.

This clonotype has only a few counts. The chain uses TRBV12-3 or TRBV12-4 and TRBJ1-1, with 8 bases matching TRBD1. V gave up 8 bases and J gave up 0 bases; unmatched junction bases: 8. The CDR3 extends over 15 amino acids. CDR3 loop: CASSRQGQMNTEAFF. CDR3 nucleotide sequence: TGTGCCAGCTCGAGACAGGGGCAGATGAACACTGAAGCTTTCTTT.

In the case of this clonotype: A much larger clonotype is one base distant, so this may be a read error. V and J are TRBV2 and TRBJ2-2, with 7 positions matching TRBD2. The CDR3 spans 16 residues. CDR1 is SNHLY and CDR2 is FYNNEI in the germline V gene. The DNA for the CDR3 is TGTGCCAGCAGTGTAAGACTAGCCGTTAATGTGGGGGAGCTGTCTTTT. Amino acids: CASSVRLAVNVGELSF. Supplemented by reference TRBV2 and TRBJ2-2, the full variable domain reads EPEVTQTPSHQVTQMGQEVILRCVPISNHLYFYWYRQILGQKVEFLVSFYNNEISEKSEIFDDQFSVERPDGSNFTLKIRSTKLEDSAMYFCASSVRLAVNVGELSFGEGSRLTVL.

The chain carries TRBV7-9 and TRBJ2-7, with TRBD1 identical over 9 bases. Germline loops: CDR1 SEHNR, CDR2 FQNEAQ (reference sequence). The V gene end was trimmed by 10 bases and the J gene end by 9 bases; junction bases not matched to a gene: 19. The CDR3 consists of 15 residues. CDR3 nucleotides: TGTGCCATCCTGGTCGGCACCTGGACAGGGGAGTCGCAGTACTTC. Protein product: CAILVGTWTGESQYF.

The chain combines TRBV30 with TRBJ2-7; 7 bases align to TRBD1. V lost 4 bases and J lost 4; bases outside the gene matches: 4. Germline V gene lookup returns CDR1 GTSNPN and CDR2 SVGIG (reference sequence). This CDR3 is 12 amino acids long. The CDR3 is CAWKARGYEQYF. CDR3 sequence (DNA): TGTGCCTGGAAGGCCAGGGGGTACGAGCAGTACTTC.

In the case of this clonotype: One end of the junction does not line up with germline, which may come from a read error. The rearrangement links TRBV10-3 to TRBJ2-5, with 13 bases fitting TRBD2. The CDR3 covers 13 residues. From germline, CDR1 is ENHRY and CDR2 SYGVKD. CDR3 nucleotide sequence: TGTGCCATTAGTGGACTAGCGGGGGAGACCCAGTGCTTC. Residues: CAISGLAGETQCF.

V is TRBV24-1 and J is TRBJ1-2; D gene unclear. This CDR3 comprises 12 residues. Germline V gene data show CDR1 as KGHDR and CDR2 as SFDVKD. V was cut by 0 bases and J by 5 bases, with 3 bases left in between. CDR3 bases: TGTGCCACCAGTGATTTGGGATATGGCTACACCTTC. Translated: CATSDLGYGYTF.

The rearrangement joins TRBV2 to TRBJ1-6; D is perhaps TRBD1 (6 bases). The germline CDR1 and CDR2 sequences are SNHLY and FYNNEI. Deletions cut 4 bases from V and 8 bases from J, with 12 bases between. The CDR3 extends over 14 amino acids. As DNA, the CDR3 is TGTGCCAGCAGTGCTTCCAGGGGACATTCACCCCTCCACTTT. Its protein product is CASSASRGHSPLHF.

V usage is TRBV7-2 and J usage is TRBJ2-6, with D hard to call. Germline CDR1 is SGHTA and CDR2 is FQGNSA. The germline V and J ends were trimmed by 5 bases and 0 bases, with 8 bases remaining between them. This CDR3 spans 15 amino acids. CDR3 amino acids: CASSGLCSGANVLTF. The CDR3 coding sequence is TGTGCCAGCAGCGGGCTGTGCTCTGGGGCCAACGTCCTGACTTTC. Combining the CDR3 with reference TRBV7-2 and TRBJ2-6 gives the whole variable domain GAGVSQSPSNKVTEKGKDVELRCDPISGHTALYWYRQSLGQGLEFLIYFQGNSAPDKSGLPSDRFSAERTGGSVSTLTIQRTQQEDSAVYLCASSGLCSGANVLTFGAGSRLTVL.

This clonotype has only a few counts. This rearrangement joins TRBV12-3 or TRBV12-4 to TRBJ2-5; no reliable D call. The CDR3 spans 13 residues. Trimming cost V 6 bases and J 2 bases, with 10 bases left between them. DNA for the CDR3: TGTGCCAGCAGGGCTCGGCGACAAGAGACCCAGTACTTC. It specifies CASRARRQETQYF.

This clonotype is a singleton in its sample. The V and J genes are TRBV7-6 and TRBJ1-2; 9 bases are a match to TRBD1. The CDR3 consists of 15 residues. V shed 3 bases, J shed 4 bases, and the junction held 6 bases outside the gene matches. Germline assignment: CDR1 SGHVS and CDR2 FNYEAQ. The CDR3 loop is CASSLRTGVTYGYTF. The CDR3 DNA follows: TGTGCCAGCAGCTTGAGGACAGGGGTAACCTATGGCTACACCTTC.

There are many counts of this clonotype. This sequence joins TRBV24-1 and TRBJ1-2; TRBD1 agrees at 9 bases. The CDR3 extends over 14 amino acids. V trimming: 3 bases; J trimming: 4 bases; junction bases outside the gene matches: 2. From germline, CDR1 is KGHDR and CDR2 SFDVKD. The CDR3 DNA is TGTGCCACCAGTGATGGGGACAGGGTCTATGGCTACACCTTC. Its protein is CATSDGDRVYGYTF.

The rearrangement uses TRBV5-4 and TRBJ1-2, with a possible D match to TRBD1 (5 bases). V was trimmed by 5 bases and J by 12 bases, leaving 23 bases between them. From germline, CDR1 is SGHNT and CDR2 YYREEE (reference sequence). The CDR3 runs to 14 residues. The CDR3 region is CASSYSGGTSGNTF. CDR3 DNA: TGTGCCAGCAGTTATTCGGGGGGTACCTCTGGAAACACCTTC.

The chain employs TRBV25-1 and TRBJ1-6, with a possible D match to TRBD1 (5 bases). The CDR3 has 14 residues. Germline-derived CDR1 and CDR2 are MGHDK and SYGVNS. Trimming removed 6 bases from V and 3 bases from J, with 9 bases in between. For the CDR3, the DNA is TGTGCCAGCAGCCCGGGGGACTATAATTCACCCCTCCACTTT. Translation gives CASSPGDYNSPLHF. Using reference TRBV25-1 and TRBJ1-6 for the parts outside the CDR3, the full variable domain is EADIYQTPRYLVIGTGKKITLECSQTMGHDKMYWYQQDPGMELHLIHYSYGVNSTEKGDLSSESTVSRIRTEHFPLTLESARPSHTSQYLCASSPGDYNSPLHFGNGTRLTVT.

This clonotype was seen many times. The chain employs TRBV6-1 and TRBJ2-7; D gene unclear. The CDR3 is 12 residues long. Trimming took 7 bases from V and 3 from J, leaving 10 bases between them. Germline-derived CDR1 and CDR2 are MNHNS and SASEGT. The CDR3 nucleotides read TGTGCCAGCAAGTCGGACGGCTACGAGCAGTACTTC. The encoded protein is CASKSDGYEQYF.

The chain joins TRBV12-3 or TRBV12-4 to TRBJ1-6, with D possibly being TRBD1 (5 bases). The CDR3 sequence is 16 residues long. Trimming removed 2 bases at V and 7 bases at J, with 15 bases between. CDR3 coding DNA: TGTGCCAGCAGTTTAATAAGGGGAGACGGCAATTCACCCCTCCACTTT. Protein product: CASSLIRGDGNSPLHF.